The 29 T cell receptor beta chains listed next were all sequenced from one sample in a study of OX40 agonist ivuxolimab in advanced cancers. Assay: immunoSEQ multiplex PCR; the TCRdb copy retains only in-frame clones and omits some. The table has about 68,000 clones, about nine tenths seen once; the top ten hold over 2%. The specimen comprised CD4+ or CD8+ T cells sorted from blood, sampled in a trial of the OX40 agonist ivuxolimab. The receptors here all came from an adult with an advanced solid tumor such as melanoma, head and neck, liver or kidney cancer.

The genes are TRBV29-1 and TRBJ1-2; the D is unclear. Trimming took 2 bases from V and 5 from J, leaving 6 bases between them. Germline CDR1 reads SQVTM; CDR2 reads ANQGSEA. CDR3 length equals 11 residues. The CDR3 nucleotides are TGCAGCGTTGAATCCTCTTATGGCTACACCTTC. It is translated as CSVESSYGYTF.

This clone was counted once. This chain joins TRBV7-6 and TRBJ2-2, with D possibly TRBD2 on 5 matching bases. The CDR3 contains 14 residues. The germline V gene has CDR1 SGHVS and CDR2 FNYEAQ. Trimming removed 10 bases at V and 0 bases at J, with 12 bases between. The CDR3 region has the DNA TGTGCCACAGACGGAGGATCGAACACCGGGGAGCTGTTTTTT. This encodes CATDGGSNTGELFF.

This sequence joins TRBV5-1 and TRBJ2-3; D possibly corresponds to TRBD1 (5 bases). V shed 0 bases and J shed 2 bases, with 10 bases lying between them. Germline V gene data show CDR1 as SGHRS and CDR2 as YFSETQ. The CDR3 extends over 15 amino acids. The CDR3 sequence: CASSLEGWSTDTQYF. The CDR3 DNA reads TGCGCCAGCAGCTTGGAGGGGTGGTCCACAGATACGCAGTATTTT.

CDR3 sequence (DNA): TGTGCCACCAGCAGAGGCAGGGAGATCTATGGCTACACCTTC. It codes for CATSRGREIYGYTF. The V gene is TRBV15, the J gene TRBJ1-2; possibly TRBD1 for D (5 bases). The CDR3 spans 14 residues. V lost 1 base to trimming and J lost 4 bases, with 10 bases between them. CDR1 and CDR2 (germline): LNHNV, YYDKDF (reference sequence).

V is TRBV7-9 and J is TRBJ2-7; TRBD2 aligns across 9 bases. V was clipped by 5 bases and J by 0 bases; unmatched bases: 11. Germline V gene data show CDR1 as SEHNR and CDR2 as FQNEAQ (reference sequence). This CDR3 comprises 17 residues. Here the CDR3 DNA reads TGTGCCAGCAGCGTAGACCCGACTAGCGGAAGCTCCTACGAGCAGTACTTC. Translation: CASSVDPTSGSSYEQYF. Filled out from reference TRBV7-9 and TRBJ2-7, the complete variable domain reads DTGVSQNPRHKITKRGQNVTFRCDPISEHNRLYWYRQTLGQGPEFLTYFQNEAQLEKSRLLSDRFSAERPKGSFSTLEIQRTEQGDSAMYLCASSVDPTSGSSYEQYFGPGTRLTVT.

This chain connects TRBV29-1 to TRBJ1-1; D is ambiguous. Trimming removed 0 bases at V and 4 bases at J, with 12 bases between. CDR1 is SQVTM, CDR2 ANQGSEA, per germline. There are 14 residues in the CDR3. In nucleotides, the CDR3 is TGCAGCGTTGAAGATCCGGGGTGGAGCACTGAAGCTTTCTTT. Protein product: CSVEDPGWSTEAFF.

J is TRBJ2-5 and V is TRBV11-2; D could derive from TRBD1 or TRBD2 (5 bases each). The CDR3 sequence is 15 residues long. The germline V and J ends were trimmed by 5 bases and 5 bases, with 18 bases remaining between them. Germline V gives CDR1 SGHAT, CDR2 FQNNGV. CDR3 bases: TGTGCCAGCAGCCCTCGGATTGGGGCGGGTGAGACCCAGTACTTC. Protein: CASSPRIGAGETQYF.

The V and J genes are TRBV5-6 and TRBJ1-4, with D hard to call. CDR1 is SGHDT and CDR2 is YYEEEE in the germline V gene. V gave up 2 bases and J gave up 0 bases, with 8 bases separating them. This CDR3 spans 15 amino acids. This chain's CDR3 is CASSLTRTTNEKLFF. CDR3 nucleotides: TGTGCCAGCAGCTTAACTCGCACAACTAATGAAAAACTGTTTTTT.

This chain connects TRBV19 to TRBJ1-4, with D possibly TRBD1 on 6 matching bases. The CDR3 has 14 residues. Germline V lookup: CDR1 LNHDA, CDR2 SQIVND (reference sequence). Trimming removed 9 bases at V and 8 bases at J, with 19 bases between. The CDR3 DNA sequence: TGTGCCAGCCGGCTCAGGGGCCCAGAGGAAAAACTGTTTTTT. Its translation: CASRLRGPEEKLFF.

The chain joins TRBV6-1 to TRBJ1-2; tentative D call: TRBD1 (5 bases). There are 14 residues in the CDR3. The V and J ends lost 1 base and 6 bases respectively, with 12 bases between them. Germline assignment: CDR1 MNHNS and CDR2 SASEGT. The CDR3 spells CASSEVGGGDGYTF. In nucleotides, the CDR3 is TGTGCCAGCAGTGAAGTTGGCGGGGGGGATGGCTACACCTTC.

This clone was observed a few times. The chain has TRBV19 and TRBJ2-3; 10 nucleotides align to TRBD2. The CDR3 runs 20 residues. V lost 5 bases to trimming and J lost 2 bases; unmatched junction nucleotides: 19. CDR1 and CDR2 from the germline V gene are LNHDA and SQIVND (reference sequence). The CDR3 coding sequence is TGTGCCAGTAGTCCCCTCTGGACTAGCGGACCACGAGATTTCACAGATACGCAGTATTTT. Translating it yields CASSPLWTSGPRDFTDTQYF.

This clone appeared once. The CDR3: CASREDRGNTEAFF. Written as DNA, the CDR3 is TGCGCCAGCAGAGAGGACAGGGGGAACACTGAAGCTTTCTTT. The chain uses TRBV10-2 and TRBJ1-1; TRBD1 matches at 9 bases. V trimming: 6 bases; J trimming: 1 base; junction bases outside the gene matches: 3. The germline gives CDR1 WSHSY, CDR2 SAAADI. This CDR3 has 14 residues.

This clone was seen only once. The chain has TRBV5-1 and TRBJ1-1; 7 nucleotides match TRBD1. After removal of 0 bases from V and 4 bases from J, the junction contained 6 bases not matched to a gene. The V gene's germline CDR1 is SGHRS and CDR2 YFSETQ. CDR3 length: 15 residues. The CDR3 DNA reads as TGCGCCAGCAGCTTGGGGACAGGAGTCAGCACTGAAGCTTTCTTT. It yields the protein CASSLGTGVSTEAFF.

V gene TRBV19 combines with J gene TRBJ1-2; D perhaps matches TRBD1 (5 bases). The germline gives CDR1 LNHDA, CDR2 SQIVND (reference sequence). Trimming removed 10 bases at V and 7 bases at J, with 22 bases between. The CDR3 has 14 amino acids. The CDR3 loop reads CATLLRSRAFGYTF. CDR3 DNA: TGTGCCACCCTACTAAGGTCCAGGGCCTTTGGCTACACCTTC.

The J gene is TRBJ1-2, the V gene TRBV2; D is perhaps TRBD1 (5 bases). CDR1 and CDR2 from the germline V gene are SNHLY and FYNNEI. The CDR3 extends over 11 amino acids. V lost 4 bases to trimming and J lost 7 bases, with 7 bases between them. The CDR3 here is CASSGGFGYTF. The CDR3 DNA sequence: TGTGCCAGCAGTGGGGGGTTTGGCTACACCTTC.

V usage is TRBV5-1 and J usage is TRBJ1-4; 9 bases are shared with TRBD1. The length of the CDR3 is 14 residues. Germline CDR1 and CDR2: SGHRS and YFSETQ. After removal of 3 bases from V and 5 bases from J, the junction contained 2 bases not matched to a gene. The CDR3: CASSSDRGNEKLFF. CDR3 DNA sequence: TGCGCCAGCAGCTCAGACAGGGGGAATGAAAAACTGTTTTTT.

This sequence joins TRBV5-1 and TRBJ2-7; 14 bases are shared with TRBD2. The CDR3 sequence is 13 residues long. The germline CDR1 and CDR2 sequences are SGHRS and YFSETQ. J lost 7 bases, V lost 8 bases, and 5 bases had no gene match. CDR3 sequence reads: CASGGLAGAEQYF. The CDR3 nucleotides are TGCGCCAGTGGGGGACTAGCGGGAGCTGAGCAGTACTTC.

This clone has just a few counts. The chain links TRBV7-2 to TRBJ2-1; TRBD2 is a possible D gene (6 bases). Per germline, CDR1 SGHTA and CDR2 FQGNSA. V was trimmed by 1 base and J by 0 bases, leaving 10 bases between them. This CDR3 region has 16 residues. CDR3 residues: CASSLGRGYSYNEQFF. The CDR3 DNA follows: TGTGCCAGCAGCTTAGGCCGGGGGTACTCCTACAATGAGCAGTTCTTC.

The chain couples TRBV4-2 to TRBJ2-3, with 8 bases aligning to TRBD2. The CDR3 has 15 amino acids. Trimming removed 3 bases from V and 4 bases from J; junction bases left unmatched: 6. From germline, CDR1 is LGHNA and CDR2 YNFKEQ. CDR3 in DNA: TGTGCCAGCAGCCATTCGGGGGGGAGAGCAGATACGCAGTATTTT. This translates into CASSHSGGRADTQYF.

The genes are TRBV5-1 and TRBJ1-2, with D hard to call. Germline loops: CDR1 SGHRS, CDR2 YFSETQ. CDR3 length: 14 residues. The V end lost 0 bases, the J end lost 7 bases, and 13 bases lay between the germline ends. CDR3 loop: CASSLEAGWVGYTF. The DNA of the CDR3 is TGCGCCAGCAGCTTGGAGGCCGGCTGGGTTGGCTACACCTTC.

The genes are TRBV9 and TRBJ2-1; D is ambiguous. The V end lost 2 bases, the J end lost 1 base, and 10 bases lay between the germline ends. CDR3 size: 15 residues. CDR1 is SGDLS, CDR2 YYNGEE, per germline. CDR3 nucleotide sequence: TGTGCCAGCAGCGTGGAAACCGAGTCCTACAATGAGCAGTTCTTC. It encodes CASSVETESYNEQFF.

This clone appeared a single time. V and J are TRBV2 and TRBJ2-7, with D possibly being TRBD2 (5 bases). The CDR3 length is 13 residues. Germline V gene lookup returns CDR1 SNHLY and CDR2 FYNNEI. The V end lost 4 bases, the J end lost 4 bases, and 11 bases lay between the germline ends. Here the CDR3 reads CASSVRGLYEQYF. In DNA, the CDR3 is TGTGCCAGCAGTGTGAGAGGGCTGTACGAGCAGTACTTC.

V usage is TRBV18 and J usage is TRBJ1-2; a weak D match, TRBD1 (6 bases). CDR1 is KGHSH and CDR2 is LQKENI in the germline V gene. The CDR3 runs 15 residues. Trimming took 4 bases from V and 8 from J, leaving 20 bases between them. The CDR3 loop reads CASSRAGAMREGYTF. DNA for the CDR3: TGTGCCAGCTCACGGGCAGGGGCAATGCGTGAAGGCTACACCTTC. Drawing the rest from reference TRBV18 and TRBJ1-2, the complete variable domain is NAGVMQNPRHLVRRRGQEARLRCSPMKGHSHVYWYRQLPEEGLKFMVYLQKENIIDESGMPKERFSAEFPKEGPSILRIQQVVRGDSAAYFCASSRAGAMREGYTFGSGTRLTVV.

This clone was seen a handful of times. The J gene is TRBJ2-3, the V gene TRBV15, with TRBD2 matching over 9 bases. The V gene's germline CDR1 is LNHNV and CDR2 YYDKDF (reference sequence). Trimming cost V 0 bases and J 0 bases; bases outside gene matches: 7. The CDR3 spans 18 residues. The CDR3 DNA follows: TGTGCCACCAGCAGAGATCGTCAGCGGGGGGCTAGCACAGATACGCAGTATTTT. Amino acid sequence: CATSRDRQRGASTDTQYF. The full variable domain, with the rest looked up from reference TRBV15 and TRBJ2-3, is DAMVIQNPRYQVTQFGKPVTLSCSQTLNHNVMYWYQQKSSQAPKLLFHYYDKDFNNEADTPDNFQSRRPNTSFCFLDIRSPGLGDTAMYLCATSRDRQRGASTDTQYFGPGTRLTVL.

V usage is TRBV5-4 and J usage is TRBJ2-5, with a tentative D call TRBD1 (5 bases). The end of the DNA is better explained by TRBJ2-7, so the J call may be wrong. The CDR3 spans 15 residues. The germline V gene has CDR1 SGHNT and CDR2 YYREEE (reference sequence). CDR3 nucleotides: TGTGCCAGCAGCTTGCAGGGTGTCAGCTCCTACGAGCAGTACTTC. This sequence encodes CASSLQGVSSYEQYF.

The chain recombines TRBV6-6 with TRBJ2-7; the D call may be TRBD1 or TRBD2 (5 bases each). CDR1 and CDR2 from the germline V gene are MNHNY and SVGAGI (reference sequence). CDR3 length equals 13 residues. The V gene lost 4 bases and the J gene lost 3 bases, with 10 bases spanning the gap. The CDR3 region has the DNA TGTGCCAGCAGTTTGGGGGAGTACTACGAGCAGTACTTC. Its protein product is CASSLGEYYEQYF.

This sequence joins TRBV7-2 and TRBJ2-1; 13 nucleotides line up with TRBD2. After removal of 1 base from V and 11 bases from J, the junction contained 5 bases not matched to a gene. This CDR3 has 15 amino acids. CDR1 is SGHTA and CDR2 is FQGNSA in the germline V gene. CDR3 amino acids: CASSLEVTSGRKQFF. CDR3 in DNA: TGTGCCAGCAGCTTAGAGGTGACTAGCGGGAGGAAGCAGTTCTTC.

V usage is TRBV4-3 and J usage is TRBJ1-5; D perhaps matches TRBD1 (5 bases). The V and J ends lost 3 bases and 1 base respectively, with 13 bases between them. Germline V gene data show CDR1 as LGHNA and CDR2 as YSLEER. The CDR3 has 16 residues. The CDR3 DNA is TGCGCCAGCAGCCAGGGTCGGGGGGGGAGCAATCAGCCCCAGCATTTT. Protein: CASSQGRGGSNQPQHF.

The chain links TRBV29-1 to TRBJ2-7, with D perhaps matching TRBD1 (6 bases). Germline CDR1 is SQVTM and CDR2 is ANQGSEA. Trimming stripped 1 base from V and 0 bases from J, with 10 bases between. This CDR3 spans 14 amino acids. CDR3 bases: TGCAGCGTTGAAGTAGGGACACTCTCCTACGAGCAGTACTTC. Protein product: CSVEVGTLSYEQYF.